These T cell receptor beta chains were read from a single sample in a study of T-cell memory formation after mild COVID-19. TCRdb used MiXCR to reprocess the 5' RACE reads, holding one entry per CDR3 protein. The repertoire holds about 270,000 distinct CDR3 sequences, 16% seen once, with under 25% in the top ten. The sample comprised PBMCs or a T cell subset sorted from them (not recorded which). Receptors originate from a man in his late teens or twenties who had mild COVID-19 (a few samples of this study predate the infection). Cell type and time point are not known. CDR3s include the opening cysteine and the closing phenylalanine or tryptophan. D genes are given only for firm matches. Clone size is not always given. Where it is, it says once, few, many or a class for expanded clones.

TRBV11-2	TRBD2	TRBJ2-1	few	TGTGCCAGCAGCTTAGATCGAACTAGCGTCCATGAGCAGTTCTTC	CASSLDRTSVHEQFF
TRBV20-1	TRBD2	TRBJ2-3	few	TGCAGTGTCCTGCCGCTAGCGGGGGGGCAACACACAGATACGCAGTATTTT	CSVLPLAGGQHTDTQYF
TRBV6-2/TRBV6-3	NA	TRBJ1-5	few	TGTGCCAGCAAGACAGCCCTTTATAGCAATCAGCCCCAGCATTTT	CASKTALYSNQPQHF
TRBV5-1	TRBD1	TRBJ1-5	few	TGCGCCAGCAGCTTGACAGGGGTCGATCAGCCCCAGCATTTT	CASSLTGVDQPQHF
TRBV28	NA	TRBJ1-5	NA	TGTGCCAGCAGTCCCCGTAGGGGGGGCCGGAATCAGCCCCAGCATTTT	CASSPRRGGRNQPQHF
TRBV29-1	TRBD1	TRBJ1-1	NA	TGCAGCGTGGCGGACAGGGTCCCGAACACTGAAGCTTTCTTT	CSVADRVPNTEAFF
TRBV9	NA	TRBJ2-6	few	TGTGCCAGCAGCGTCGATGGTTCTGGGGCCAACGTCCTGACTTTC	CASSVDGSGANVLTF
TRBV12-3/TRBV12-4	TRBD1	TRBJ1-2	few	TGTGCCAGCAGTACCGATCCGGTGGGACAGGGGACCTATGGCTACACCTTC	CASSTDPVGQGTYGYTF
TRBV5-1	NA	TRBJ2-2	few	TGCGCCAGCAGCCCGTATCGGGACGGTGGGGTGAAGTTTTTT	CASSPYRDGGVKFF
TRBV15	NA	TRBJ1-6	NA	TGTGCCACCAGCGTCAGACCCCAGAGTCATTCACCCCTCCACTTT	CATSVRPQSHSPLHF
TRBV11-2	NA	TRBJ2-3	many	TGTGCCAGCAGCTTAGTTGCCGCGGCAGATACGCAGTATTTT	CASSLVAAADTQYF
TRBV2	NA	TRBJ2-3	NA	TGTGCCAGCAGTTCCGCGATGACCAAGCTCAAAGGAGATACGCAGTATTTT	CASSSAMTKLKGDTQYF
TRBV12-5	NA	TRBJ2-1	NA	TGTGCTAGTGGTACAACAGGGCTAACTGAGCAGTTCTTC	CASGTTGLTEQFF
TRBV4-1	NA	TRBJ2-3	many	TGCGCCAGCAGCCTTACCTGGGGATTCTATAAATCTAGCACAGATACGCAGTATTTT	CASSLTWGFYKSSTDTQYF
TRBV4-3	NA	TRBJ1-1	NA	TGCGCCAGCAGCCAACGACGAGGACGGCCAAACACTGAAGCTTTCTTT	CASSQRRGRPNTEAFF
TRBV16	NA	TRBJ2-1	NA	TGTGCCAGCTCCCCAGCGGATCTTTGGGCACAGAATGAGCAGTTCTTC	CASSPADLWAQNEQFF
TRBV7-9	NA	TRBJ2-5	many	TGTGCCATCGGGGGAGGCCAAGAGACCCAGTACTTC	CAIGGGQETQYF
TRBV4-3	TRBD1	TRBJ2-7	few	TGCGCCAGCAGCCACGACAGGGGTGCGATCCCCTACGAGCAGTACTTC	CASSHDRGAIPYEQYF
TRBV12-3/TRBV12-4	TRBD1	TRBJ1-6	NA	TGTGCCAGCACCACCGGGGGACAGGGTTTTTCACCCCTCCACTTT	CASTTGGQGFSPLHF
TRBV7-9	TRBD1	TRBJ1-1	NA	TGTGCCAGCAGCTTACCGGGACAGGAAGCTTTCTTT	CASSLPGQEAFF
TRBV6-5	TRBD1	TRBJ1-6	NA	TGTGCCAGCAGTTATGGACAGGTCTCCTATAATTCACCCCTCCACTTT	CASSYGQVSYNSPLHF
TRBV6-5	NA	TRBJ1-1	NA	TGTGCCACCCTCCGACGAGGGAACACTGAAGCTTTCTTT	CATLRRGNTEAFF
TRBV6-6	NA	TRBJ2-3	many	TGTGCCAGCAAGGCGGCCGGCACAGATACGCAGTATTTT	CASKAAGTDTQYF
TRBV4-2	NA	TRBJ2-7	few	TGTGCCAGCAGCCAGGTACAGGGTGCGATCACCTACGAGCAGTACTTC	CASSQVQGAITYEQYF
TRBV29-1	NA	TRBJ2-3	few	TGCAGCGTCTGGATTCCGGGACACCTCACAGATACGCAGTATTTT	CSVWIPGHLTDTQYF
TRBV4-1	NA	TRBJ1-5	few	TGCGCCAGCAGCCAAGGAGTTGGTGGCAATCAGCCCCAGCATTTT	CASSQGVGGNQPQHF
TRBV3-1	NA	TRBJ1-3	few	TGTGCCAGCAGCCCCCAGTCGGGCGGGTCTGGAAACACCATATATTTT	CASSPQSGGSGNTIYF
TRBV4-1	NA	TRBJ2-1	many	TGCGCCAGCAGCCACTACAATGAGCAGTTCTTC	CASSHYNEQFF
TRBV12-3/TRBV12-4	NA	TRBJ2-3	NA	TGTGCCAGCAGTGTGTTGGGGGGCCTACCGCGAGATACGCAGTATTTT	CASSVLGGLPRDTQYF
TRBV15	NA	TRBJ1-6	NA	TGTGCCACCAGCAGAGAACGACAGGCACCGAGTTCACCCCTCCACTTT	CATSRERQAPSSPLHF
TRBV7-2	NA	TRBJ2-1	few	TGTGCCAGCAGCTTCGGTCCAGACAATGAGCAGTTCTTC	CASSFGPDNEQFF
TRBV9	NA	TRBJ2-4	few	TGTGCCAGCAGCCCAGTGGGACGGAGAAACATTCAGTACTTC	CASSPVGRRNIQYF
TRBV20-1	NA	TRBJ2-7	NA	TGCAGTGCTAGAGATACAGCCCGTACCTCCTACGAGCAGTACTTC	CSARDTARTSYEQYF
TRBV2	TRBD2	TRBJ2-1	few	TGTGCCAGCAACCCAGCGGGGGCCCACAATGAGCAGTTCTTC	CASNPAGAHNEQFF
TRBV25-1	NA	TRBJ1-5	NA	TGTGCCAGCAGTGTTTTTGGCCAGCCCCAGCATTTT	CASSVFGQPQHF
TRBV3-1	TRBD1	TRBJ1-3	NA	TGTGCCAGCAGCCCCCTCATTCTCCCGGGACAGGGAAACACCATATATTTT	CASSPLILPGQGNTIYF
TRBV18	TRBD2	TRBJ2-1	few	TGTGCCAGCTCTCATTCGGAGTCTAGCGGGGGAAATGAGCAGTTCTTC	CASSHSESSGGNEQFF
TRBV20-1	NA	TRBJ1-5	NA	TGCAGTGCCGGACGGAAGAATCAGCCCCAGCATTTT	CSAGRKNQPQHF
TRBV20-1	NA	TRBJ1-6	NA	TGCAGTGCTCCCGACCGGAGCTCCTATAATTCACCCCTCCACTTT	CSAPDRSSYNSPLHF
TRBV7-7	TRBD2	TRBJ2-5	NA	TGTGCCAGCAGCTCCGGGGGGTTTTTGGAGACCCAGTACTTC	CASSSGGFLETQYF
TRBV6-6	NA	TRBJ1-2	NA	TGTGCCAGCAGGATTGGAGGGAACTATGGCTACACCTTC	CASRIGGNYGYTF
TRBV29-1	NA	TRBJ2-2	few	TGCAGCGTAGCAGGGTCCCTGAGGACCGGGGAGCTGTTTTTT	CSVAGSLRTGELFF
TRBV5-5	NA	TRBJ1-2	many	TGTGCCAGCAGCTTGAGTCAGAGGATCGGCGGAGCCTATGGCTACACCTTC	CASSLSQRIGGAYGYTF
TRBV19	NA	TRBJ1-1	few	TGTGCCAGTAGTATTCTCAGGGCGCATGAAGCTTTCTTT	CASSILRAHEAFF
TRBV4-1	NA	TRBJ2-4	few	TGCGCCAGCAGCCAAGGGCCCGTGTCCAAAAACATTCAGTACTTC	CASSQGPVSKNIQYF
TRBV5-1	NA	TRBJ2-7	few	TGCGCCAGCAGCTCCGAAAGACCCTTATACGAGCAGTACTTC	CASSSERPLYEQYF
TRBV20-1	NA	TRBJ1-2	few	TGCAGTGCTAGGCAGGGGTTTAACTATGGCTACACCTTC	CSARQGFNYGYTF
TRBV12-3/TRBV12-4	NA	TRBJ1-5	NA	TGTGCCAGCAGGACGGGGGCAATTAGCAATCAGCCCCAGCATTTT	CASRTGAISNQPQHF
TRBV6-2/TRBV6-3	NA	TRBJ1-6	NA	TGTGCCAGCAACCCGACGACATCCTCACCCCTCCACTTT	CASNPTTSSPLHF
TRBV25-1	TRBD1	TRBJ2-3	few	TGTGCCAGCAGTCAGGGGGCGCAGGGGGCAGATACGCAGTATTTT	CASSQGAQGADTQYF
TRBV27	TRBD1	TRBJ2-2	few	TGTGCCAGCAGTCAAGGGACAGTGGGGCGGCCCGGGGAGCTGTTTTTT	CASSQGTVGRPGELFF
TRBV5-1	NA	TRBJ2-1	many	TGCGCCAGCAGCTTTCCGGGAGAGCAGTTCTTC	CASSFPGEQFF
TRBV20-1	TRBD2	TRBJ2-3	NA	TGCAGTGCTTCCTGGACTAGCGGGGCGCGGGATACGCAGTATTTT	CSASWTSGARDTQYF